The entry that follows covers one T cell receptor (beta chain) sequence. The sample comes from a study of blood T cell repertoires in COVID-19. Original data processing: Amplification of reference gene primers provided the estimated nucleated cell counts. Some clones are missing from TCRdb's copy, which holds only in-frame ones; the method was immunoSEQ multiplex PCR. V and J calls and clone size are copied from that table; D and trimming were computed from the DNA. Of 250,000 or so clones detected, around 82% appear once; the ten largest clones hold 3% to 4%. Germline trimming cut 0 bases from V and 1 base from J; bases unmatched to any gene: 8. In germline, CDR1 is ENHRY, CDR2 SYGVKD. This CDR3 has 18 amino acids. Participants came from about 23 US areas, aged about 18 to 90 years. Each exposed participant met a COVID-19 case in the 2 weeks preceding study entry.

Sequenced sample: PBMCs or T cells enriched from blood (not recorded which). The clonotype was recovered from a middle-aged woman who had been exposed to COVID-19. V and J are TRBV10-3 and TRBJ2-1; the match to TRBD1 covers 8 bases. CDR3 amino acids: CAISESAGGGRSYNEQFF. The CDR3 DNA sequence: TGTGCCATCAGTGAGTCAGCAGGGGGCGGGCGGTCCTACAATGAGCAGTTCTTC.